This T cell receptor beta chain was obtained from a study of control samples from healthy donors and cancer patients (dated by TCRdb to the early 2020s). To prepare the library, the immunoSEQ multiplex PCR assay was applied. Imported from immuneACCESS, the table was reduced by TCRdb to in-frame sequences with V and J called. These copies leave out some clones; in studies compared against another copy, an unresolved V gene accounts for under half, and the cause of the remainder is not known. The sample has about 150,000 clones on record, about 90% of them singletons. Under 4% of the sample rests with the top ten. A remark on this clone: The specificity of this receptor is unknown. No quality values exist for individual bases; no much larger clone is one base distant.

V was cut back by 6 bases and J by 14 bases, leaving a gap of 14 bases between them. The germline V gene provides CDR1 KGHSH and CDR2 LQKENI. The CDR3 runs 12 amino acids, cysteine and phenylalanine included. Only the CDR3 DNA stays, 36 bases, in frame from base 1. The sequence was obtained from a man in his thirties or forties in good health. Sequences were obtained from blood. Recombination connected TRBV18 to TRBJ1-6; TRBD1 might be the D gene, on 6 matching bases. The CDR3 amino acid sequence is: CASSPIQGTLHF. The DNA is TGTGCCAGCTCCCCGATACAGGGAACCCTCCACTTT.